The clone carrying this T cell receptor (beta chain) was seen a few times. Its cognate antigen is unknown. The sample is drawn from a study of OX40 agonist ivuxolimab in advanced cancers. Study-level background: Earlier treatment with anti-PD-1, anti-PD-L1 or anti-CTLA-4 was permitted, and 30% to 40% had received some. Study-wide results and limits: The CD4+ and CD8+ T cells in the blood had expanded clonally by week 6 at 0.1 to 3.0 mg/kg. Mean expanded clone counts were higher in CD8+ than CD4+ T cells.

The CDR3 is 14 amino acids. Germline CDR1 SEHNR, CDR2 FQNEAQ (reference sequence). With 5 bases removed from V and 3 bases from J, the gap between germline ends came to 11 bases. Sequencing was performed with immunoSEQ multiplex PCR; in TCRdb, only in-frame clones are kept and a portion is missing. The sample carries fewer than 13,000 clones, around 79% recorded once. Cycle 7 day 1, cycle 4 day 1, and baseline were the timepoints at which blood was sampled. This chain joins TRBV7-9 and TRBJ2-1; D not certain. The TCR sequence derives from an adult with an advanced solid tumor such as melanoma, head and neck, liver or kidney cancer. Source: CD4+ or CD8+ T cells sorted from blood, taken in a trial of the OX40 agonist ivuxolimab. The CDR3: CASSLGEFYNEQFF. CDR3 sequence (DNA): TGTGCCAGCAGCCTAGGCGAGTTCTACAATGAGCAGTTCTTC.